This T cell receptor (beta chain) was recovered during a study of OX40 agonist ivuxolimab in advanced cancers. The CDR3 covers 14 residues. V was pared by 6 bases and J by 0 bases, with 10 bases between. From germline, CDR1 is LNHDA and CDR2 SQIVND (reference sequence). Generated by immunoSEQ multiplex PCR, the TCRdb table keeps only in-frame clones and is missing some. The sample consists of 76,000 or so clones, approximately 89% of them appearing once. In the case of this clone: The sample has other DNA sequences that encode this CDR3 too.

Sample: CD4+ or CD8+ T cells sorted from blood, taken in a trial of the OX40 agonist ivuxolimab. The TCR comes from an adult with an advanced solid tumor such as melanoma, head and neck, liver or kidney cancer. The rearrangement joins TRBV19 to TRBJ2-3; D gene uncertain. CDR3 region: CASSLASSTDTQYF. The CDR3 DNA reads TGTGCCAGTAGCCTGGCCTCTAGCACAGATACGCAGTATTTT.